A selection of T cell receptor beta chains follows, all from one sample in a study of blood T cell repertoires in COVID-19. Produced via immunoSEQ multiplex PCR; TCRdb's table is partial and in-frame only. Among some 200,000 clones listed, more than 75% were seen once. What was sequenced was peripheral blood. Source of these receptors: a man aged 50 to 59 with acute or convalescent COVID-19. Each CDR3 is given with its conserved first and last residue. A D gene is named only where the DNA matches it firmly. Not all rows give a size; the values are once, few, many and, for expanded clones, a class.

v_call: TRBV6-5
j_call: TRBJ1-2
cdr3_length: 13
clone_size: NA
d_call: TRBD1
cdr3_nt: TGTGCCAGCACCACTGGGACAGGAGGGGGCTACACCTTC
cdr3_aa: CASTTGTGGGYTF

v_call: TRBV30
j_call: TRBJ1-4
cdr3_length: 13
clone_size: once
d_call: NA
cdr3_nt: TGTGCCTGGAAGCAGGGTGGGAATGAAAAACTGTTTTTT
cdr3_aa: CAWKQGGNEKLFF

v_call: TRBV27
j_call: TRBJ1-5
cdr3_length: 14
clone_size: once
d_call: NA
cdr3_nt: TGTGCCAGCAGCCCAGGGATTGGCAATCAGCCCCAGCATTTT
cdr3_aa: CASSPGIGNQPQHF

v_call: TRBV9
j_call: TRBJ1-1
cdr3_length: 13
clone_size: NA
d_call: NA
cdr3_nt: TGTGCCAGCAGCCCTAGCGTGAACACTGAAGCTTTCTTT
cdr3_aa: CASSPSVNTEAFF

v_call: TRBV27
j_call: TRBJ1-4
cdr3_length: 19
clone_size: NA
d_call: NA
cdr3_nt: TGTGCCAGCAGTCGTCTCTCTCGGCCCCAGGGTTCAACTAATGAAAAACTGTTTTTT
cdr3_aa: CASSRLSRPQGSTNEKLFF

v_call: TRBV19
j_call: TRBJ1-1
cdr3_length: 14
clone_size: once
d_call: NA
cdr3_nt: TGTGCCAGTAGTTTACAGGGATGGGACACTGAAGCTTTCTTT
cdr3_aa: CASSLQGWDTEAFF

v_call: TRBV12-3/TRBV12-4
j_call: TRBJ1-3
cdr3_length: 12
clone_size: NA
d_call: NA
cdr3_nt: TGTGCCAGCAGTTTACAGGGAAACACCATATATTTT
cdr3_aa: CASSLQGNTIYF

v_call: TRBV6-5
j_call: TRBJ1-1
cdr3_length: 16
clone_size: NA
d_call: TRBD1
cdr3_nt: TGTGCCAGCAGTTACGGGACAGGGATGGGGAACACTGAAGCTTTCTTT
cdr3_aa: CASSYGTGMGNTEAFF

v_call: TRBV7-8
j_call: TRBJ2-1
cdr3_length: 16
clone_size: NA
d_call: TRBD2
cdr3_nt: TGTGCCAGCAGCTTACGAAGGGCTAGCGGGGGTCATGAGCAGTTCTTC
cdr3_aa: CASSLRRASGGHEQFF

v_call: TRBV5-5
j_call: TRBJ1-5
cdr3_length: 15
clone_size: NA
d_call: NA
cdr3_nt: TGTGCCAGCAGCTTGGGGCAGGGCCACAATCAGCCCCAGCATTTT
cdr3_aa: CASSLGQGHNQPQHF

v_call: TRBV4-1
j_call: TRBJ1-5
cdr3_length: 16
clone_size: NA
d_call: TRBD1
cdr3_nt: TGCGCCAGCAGCCGCCGGGACAGGGATAGGAATCAGCCCCAGCATTTT
cdr3_aa: CASSRRDRDRNQPQHF

v_call: TRBV10-2
j_call: TRBJ1-6
cdr3_length: 14
clone_size: NA
d_call: NA
cdr3_nt: TGCGCCACTAAGGGATCCGTTGTCGGGGAACCCCTCCACTTT
cdr3_aa: CATKGSVVGEPLHF

v_call: TRBV19
j_call: TRBJ1-1
cdr3_length: 16
clone_size: NA
d_call: TRBD1
cdr3_nt: TGTGCCAGTACGAGGCGGGACAGGGGGGCGGACACTGAAGCTTTCTTT
cdr3_aa: CASTRRDRGADTEAFF

v_call: TRBV25-1
j_call: TRBJ1-6
cdr3_length: 15
clone_size: NA
d_call: TRBD1
cdr3_nt: TGTGCCAGCAGCGCGATACAGGGGACGCATTCACCCCTCCACTTT
cdr3_aa: CASSAIQGTHSPLHF

v_call: TRBV4-1
j_call: TRBJ1-5
cdr3_length: 15
clone_size: NA
d_call: NA
cdr3_nt: TGCGCCAGCAGCCAAGATAACAGGTTCAATCAGCCCCAGCATTTT
cdr3_aa: CASSQDNRFNQPQHF

v_call: TRBV9
j_call: TRBJ1-6
cdr3_length: 15
clone_size: NA
d_call: TRBD1
cdr3_nt: TGTGCCAGCAGGACCAGTGACAGGGACAATTCACCCCTCCACTTT
cdr3_aa: CASRTSDRDNSPLHF

v_call: TRBV6-5
j_call: TRBJ2-3
cdr3_length: 15
clone_size: once
d_call: TRBD2
cdr3_nt: TGTGCCAGCAGTTACTCGAGGCAGGGAGGGGATACGCAGTATTTT
cdr3_aa: CASSYSRQGGDTQYF

v_call: TRBV5-1
j_call: TRBJ1-2
cdr3_length: 13
clone_size: NA
d_call: NA
cdr3_nt: TGCGCCAGCAGCGGAGAACCACTCTATGGCTACACCTTC
cdr3_aa: CASSGEPLYGYTF

v_call: TRBV3-1/TRBV3-2
j_call: TRBJ2-7
cdr3_length: 15
clone_size: NA
d_call: TRBD2
cdr3_nt: TGTGCCAGCAGCCAAGAGGGGCGGGGGTCCTACGAGCAGTACTTC
cdr3_aa: CASSQEGRGSYEQYF

v_call: TRBV29-1
j_call: TRBJ2-1
cdr3_length: 16
clone_size: NA
d_call: TRBD2
cdr3_nt: TGCAGCGTTCTGCCGAGGCTAGCGGGGGGCCGGGATGAGCAGTTCTTC
cdr3_aa: CSVLPRLAGGRDEQFF

v_call: TRBV27
j_call: TRBJ1-5
cdr3_length: 14
clone_size: NA
d_call: NA
cdr3_nt: TGTGCCAGCAGTTATACAGGGCATAATCAGCCCCAGCATTTT
cdr3_aa: CASSYTGHNQPQHF

v_call: TRBV6-5
j_call: TRBJ1-3
cdr3_length: 16
clone_size: few
d_call: NA
cdr3_nt: TGTGCCAGCAGTTACTCGGCATCAATCTCTGGAAACACCATATATTTT
cdr3_aa: CASSYSASISGNTIYF

v_call: TRBV19
j_call: TRBJ1-2
cdr3_length: 16
clone_size: NA
d_call: NA
cdr3_nt: TGTGCCAGTAGTATGAATTTACGAGTACCTAACTATGGCTACACCTTC
cdr3_aa: CASSMNLRVPNYGYTF

v_call: TRBV5-1
j_call: TRBJ2-2
cdr3_length: 14
clone_size: NA
d_call: TRBD1
cdr3_nt: TGCGCCAGCAGGCAGGGGGTGAGCACCGGGGAGCTGTTTTTT
cdr3_aa: CASRQGVSTGELFF

v_call: TRBV18
j_call: TRBJ1-3
cdr3_length: 16
clone_size: once
d_call: TRBD1
cdr3_nt: TGTGCCAGCTCACAGACAGGGGGAAGCTCTGGAAACACCATATATTTT
cdr3_aa: CASSQTGGSSGNTIYF

v_call: TRBV6-5
j_call: TRBJ1-5
cdr3_length: 14
clone_size: NA
d_call: TRBD1
cdr3_nt: TGTGCCAGCCGCGAGGGACAGGGAGGCCAGCCCCAGCATTTT
cdr3_aa: CASREGQGGQPQHF

v_call: TRBV11-2
j_call: TRBJ2-1
cdr3_length: 14
clone_size: NA
d_call: NA
cdr3_nt: TGTGCCAGCAGCCCACTAGGGTCCTACAATGAGCAGTTCTTC
cdr3_aa: CASSPLGSYNEQFF

v_call: TRBV9
j_call: TRBJ1-5
cdr3_length: 14
clone_size: few
d_call: NA
cdr3_nt: TGTGCCAGCAGCGTAGGGGAGATCGGACAGCCCCAGCATTTT
cdr3_aa: CASSVGEIGQPQHF

v_call: TRBV15
j_call: TRBJ1-1
cdr3_length: 13
clone_size: NA
d_call: NA
cdr3_nt: TGTGCCACCAGCAGAGGAGGTAACACTGAAGCTTTCTTT
cdr3_aa: CATSRGGNTEAFF

v_call: TRBV1
j_call: TRBJ1-4
cdr3_length: 18
clone_size: NA
d_call: NA
cdr3_nt: TGCACCAGCAGCCAAGGCGCGGGACAGGGACCAAAGGGTGAAAAACTGTTTTTT
cdr3_aa: CTSSQGAGQGPKGEKLFF

v_call: TRBV5-1
j_call: TRBJ1-1
cdr3_length: 14
clone_size: NA
d_call: TRBD1
cdr3_nt: TGCGCCAGCAGCACAGGGACAGGAAGCACTGAAGCTTTCTTT
cdr3_aa: CASSTGTGSTEAFF

v_call: TRBV4-2
j_call: TRBJ1-5
cdr3_length: 13
clone_size: NA
d_call: NA
cdr3_nt: TGTGCCAGCAGCCAAGCGGAGGGTCAGCCCCAGCATTTT
cdr3_aa: CASSQAEGQPQHF